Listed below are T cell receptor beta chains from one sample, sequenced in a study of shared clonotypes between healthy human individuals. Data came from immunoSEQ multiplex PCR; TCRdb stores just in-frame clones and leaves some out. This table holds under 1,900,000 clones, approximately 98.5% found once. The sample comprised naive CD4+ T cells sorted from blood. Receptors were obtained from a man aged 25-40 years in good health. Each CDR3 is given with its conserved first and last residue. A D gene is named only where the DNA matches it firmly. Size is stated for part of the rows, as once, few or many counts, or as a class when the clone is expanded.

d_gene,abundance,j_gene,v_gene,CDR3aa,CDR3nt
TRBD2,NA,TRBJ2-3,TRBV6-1,CASRAPGLAEDTQYF,TGTGCCAGCAGAGCTCCGGGACTAGCGGAAGATACGCAGTATTTT
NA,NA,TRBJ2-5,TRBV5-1,CASSLGPGLQETQYF,TGCGCCAGCAGCTTGGGTCCGGGACTTCAAGAGACCCAGTACTTC
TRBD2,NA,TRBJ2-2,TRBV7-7,CAVSSGRNTGELFF,TGTGCTGTCTCTAGCGGGCGAAACACCGGGGAGCTGTTTTTT
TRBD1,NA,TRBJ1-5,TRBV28,CASSQGAHGQPQHF,TGTGCCAGCAGTCAGGGGGCGCATGGTCAGCCCCAGCATTTT
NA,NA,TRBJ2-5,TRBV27,CASMPGQETQYF,TGTGCCAGCATGCCGGGTCAAGAGACCCAGTACTTC
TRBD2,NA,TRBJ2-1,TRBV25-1,CASSVRPGGEQFF,TGTGCCAGCAGCGTCAGGCCGGGGGGTGAGCAGTTCTTC
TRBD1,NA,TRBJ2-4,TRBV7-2,CASSMDRDSLAKNIQYF,TGTGCCAGCAGCATGGACCGGGACAGCTTAGCCAAAAACATTCAGTACTTC
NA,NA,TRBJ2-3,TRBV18,CASTMMMTRVVLDTQYF,TGTGCCAGCACGATGATGATGACAAGGGTTGTTTTAGATACGCAGTATTTT
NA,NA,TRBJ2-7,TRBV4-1,CASSQEPPRGVNEQYF,TGCGCCAGCAGCCAAGAGCCCCCCAGGGGAGTAAACGAGCAGTACTTC
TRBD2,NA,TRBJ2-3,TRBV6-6,CASSYPGLVTDTQYF,TGTGCCAGCAGTTACCCTGGACTAGTAACAGATACGCAGTATTTT
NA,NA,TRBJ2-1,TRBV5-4,CASSLLQGPNEQFF,TGTGCCAGCAGCTTACTACAGGGCCCTAATGAGCAGTTCTTC
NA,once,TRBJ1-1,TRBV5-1,CASSLFRPVRIGNTEAFF,TGCGCCAGCAGCTTGTTTCGTCCGGTTAGAATCGGGAACACTGAAGCTTTCTTT
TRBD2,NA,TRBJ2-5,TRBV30,CAWSFGGGIQETQYF,TGTGCCTGGAGTTTTGGCGGGGGGATACAAGAGACCCAGTACTTC
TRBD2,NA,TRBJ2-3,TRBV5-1,CASSPAYGLAVTDTQYF,TGCGCCAGCAGCCCTGCGTACGGACTAGCGGTAACAGATACGCAGTATTTT
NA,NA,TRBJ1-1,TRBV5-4,CASSPGLAEAFF,TGTGCCAGCAGCCCTGGACTGGCTGAAGCTTTCTTT
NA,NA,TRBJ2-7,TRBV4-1,CASSHDPQGSTEQYF,TGCGCCAGCAGCCATGATCCACAGGGTAGTACCGAGCAGTACTTC
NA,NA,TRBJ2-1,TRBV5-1,CASRSLGQYNEQFF,TGCGCCAGCCGATCTCTGGGCCAATACAATGAGCAGTTCTTC
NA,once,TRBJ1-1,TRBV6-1,CASTTFRRDTEAFF,TGTGCCAGCACCACGTTTCGAAGAGACACTGAAGCTTTCTTT
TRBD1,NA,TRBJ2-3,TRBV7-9,CASSLGGQGTDTQYF,TGTGCCAGCAGCTTAGGAGGACAGGGCACAGATACGCAGTATTTT
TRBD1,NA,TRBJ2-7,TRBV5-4,CASTPGQDFYEQYF,TGTGCCAGCACCCCGGGACAGGACTTCTACGAGCAGTACTTC
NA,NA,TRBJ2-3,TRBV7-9,CASSFGGDTQYF,TGTGCCAGCAGCTTCGGGGGAGATACGCAGTATTTT
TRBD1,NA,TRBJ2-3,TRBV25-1,CASSATDRVGTDTQYF,TGTGCCAGCAGCGCCACGGACAGGGTAGGCACAGATACGCAGTATTTT
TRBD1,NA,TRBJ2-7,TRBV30,CAWNRDRAYEQYF,TGTGCCTGGAACCGGGACAGAGCCTACGAGCAGTACTTC
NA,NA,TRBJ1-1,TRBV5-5,CASSSYMNTEAFF,TGTGCCAGCAGCTCATACATGAACACTGAAGCTTTCTTT
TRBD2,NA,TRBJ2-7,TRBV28,CASSSPPLAGVLGLEQYF,TGTGCCAGCAGTTCTCCCCCCCTAGCGGGAGTCTTGGGACTCGAGCAGTACTTC
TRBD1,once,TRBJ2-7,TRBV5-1,CASSYDRGNAYEQYF,TGCGCCAGCAGCTACGACAGGGGTAACGCTTACGAGCAGTACTTC
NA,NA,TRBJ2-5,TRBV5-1,CASSLGSRAQETQYF,TGCGCCAGCAGCTTGGGGTCTCGAGCGCAAGAGACCCAGTACTTC
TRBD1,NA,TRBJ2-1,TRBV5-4,CASSPRGQAYNEQFF,TGTGCCAGCAGCCCCAGGGGGCAAGCCTACAATGAGCAGTTCTTC
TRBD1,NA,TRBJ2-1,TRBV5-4,CASSLGQGFIDEQFF,TGTGCCAGCAGCCTGGGACAGGGGTTCATCGATGAGCAGTTCTTC
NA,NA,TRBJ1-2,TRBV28,CASISGGYTDYGYTF,TGTGCCAGCATCAGCGGCGGGTACACGGACTATGGCTACACCTTC
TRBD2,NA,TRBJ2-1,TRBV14,CASSQVVGLAGVNEQFF,TGTGCCAGCAGCCAGGTAGTGGGACTAGCGGGAGTCAATGAGCAGTTCTTC
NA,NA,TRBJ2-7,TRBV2,CASTPGRPYEQYF,TGTGCCAGCACCCCGGGACGTCCCTACGAGCAGTACTTC
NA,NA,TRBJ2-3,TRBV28,CASSLEVGAQYF,TGTGCCAGCAGTTTAGAGGTAGGAGCGCAGTATTTT
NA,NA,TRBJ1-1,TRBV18,CASSPGGVRSEAFF,TGTGCCAGCTCACCGGGAGGGGTAAGATCTGAAGCTTTCTTT
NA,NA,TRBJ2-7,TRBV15,CATSRDYYEQYF,TGTGCCACCAGCAGGGACTATTACGAGCAGTACTTC
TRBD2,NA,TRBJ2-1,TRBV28,CASSSGTTYNEQFF,TGTGCCAGCAGTTCGGGGACTACCTACAATGAGCAGTTCTTC
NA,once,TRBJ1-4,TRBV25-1,CASSRTVTGRDEKLFF,TGTGCCAGCAGCCGGACCGTTACAGGGAGGGATGAAAAACTGTTTTTT
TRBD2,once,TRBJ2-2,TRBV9,CASSRAGVNTGELFF,TGTGCCAGCAGTCGAGCGGGAGTCAACACCGGGGAGCTGTTTTTT
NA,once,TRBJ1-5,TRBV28,CASSRQRNQPQHF,TGTGCCAGCAGTCGACAACGCAATCAGCCCCAGCATTTT
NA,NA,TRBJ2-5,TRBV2,CASSSAEAQYF,TGTGCCAGCAGTTCCGCGGAGGCCCAGTACTTC
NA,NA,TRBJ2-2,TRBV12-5,CASGRGDTGELFF,TGTGCTAGTGGACGCGGAGACACCGGGGAGCTGTTTTTT
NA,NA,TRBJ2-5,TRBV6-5,CASSYSTGGETQYF,TGTGCCAGCAGTTACTCTACAGGAGGAGAGACCCAGTACTTC
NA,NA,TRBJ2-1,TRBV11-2,CASSFVRVYNEQFF,TGTGCCAGCAGCTTTGTCCGGGTATACAATGAGCAGTTCTTC
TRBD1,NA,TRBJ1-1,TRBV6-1,CASRDRLVAEAFF,TGTGCCAGCAGGGACAGGTTGGTCGCTGAAGCTTTCTTT
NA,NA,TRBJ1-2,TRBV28,CASSLSGHGYTF,TGTGCCAGCAGTTTATCCGGACATGGCTACACCTTC
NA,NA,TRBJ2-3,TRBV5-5,CASSFRDQTDTQYF,TGTGCCAGCAGCTTCCGGGACCAAACAGATACGCAGTATTTT
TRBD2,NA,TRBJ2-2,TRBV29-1,CSHAGTSGREELFF,TGCAGCCATGCCGGGACTAGCGGGAGAGAGGAGCTGTTTTTT
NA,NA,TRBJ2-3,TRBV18,CASSRARLGSPKEADTQYF,TGTGCCAGCTCAAGGGCCCGTCTCGGGAGCCCGAAGGAGGCAGATACGCAGTATTTT
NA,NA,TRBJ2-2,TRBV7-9,CASSLEGGVTGELFF,TGTGCCAGCAGCTTAGAAGGGGGAGTCACCGGGGAGCTGTTTTTT
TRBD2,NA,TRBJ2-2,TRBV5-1,CASSLGEGGLAGVNAGELFF,TGCGCCAGCAGCTTGGGCGAGGGGGGACTAGCGGGAGTAAACGCCGGGGAGCTGTTTTTT
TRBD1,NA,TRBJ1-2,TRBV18,CASSPRQGSVDYGYTF,TGTGCCAGCTCACCCAGACAGGGTTCAGTCGACTATGGCTACACCTTC
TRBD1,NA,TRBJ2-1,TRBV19,CASSYDPSGGLRNEQFF,TGTGCCAGTAGCTATGACCCATCAGGGGGTCTTCGGAATGAGCAGTTCTTC